This T cell receptor (beta chain) stems from a study of cytomegalovirus exposure and HLA in healthy donors. Looking at the study overall: From donors who were HLA-typed, an early data release held 81 million or so unique TCRs.

The V segment lost 7 bases and the J segment 6 bases; nucleotides outside the gene matches: 6. Germline V gives CDR1 SQVTM, CDR2 ANQGSEA. The CDR3 covers 14 residues. In the PCR, 60 Vbeta and 13 Jbeta primers were used. Profiled with immunoSEQ multiplex PCR; TCRdb holds only in-frame clones, not every one. This sample contains around 210,000 clones. The sequencing input was PBMCs. The TCR was taken from a woman aged 25 to 45 in good health and CMV-seropositive. J is TRBJ2-1 and V is TRBV29-1; 13 bases match TRBD2. For the CDR3, the DNA is TGCAGCGCTACCGGACTAGCGGGGGTCAATGAGCAGTTCTTC. Amino acid sequence: CSATGLAGVNEQFF.